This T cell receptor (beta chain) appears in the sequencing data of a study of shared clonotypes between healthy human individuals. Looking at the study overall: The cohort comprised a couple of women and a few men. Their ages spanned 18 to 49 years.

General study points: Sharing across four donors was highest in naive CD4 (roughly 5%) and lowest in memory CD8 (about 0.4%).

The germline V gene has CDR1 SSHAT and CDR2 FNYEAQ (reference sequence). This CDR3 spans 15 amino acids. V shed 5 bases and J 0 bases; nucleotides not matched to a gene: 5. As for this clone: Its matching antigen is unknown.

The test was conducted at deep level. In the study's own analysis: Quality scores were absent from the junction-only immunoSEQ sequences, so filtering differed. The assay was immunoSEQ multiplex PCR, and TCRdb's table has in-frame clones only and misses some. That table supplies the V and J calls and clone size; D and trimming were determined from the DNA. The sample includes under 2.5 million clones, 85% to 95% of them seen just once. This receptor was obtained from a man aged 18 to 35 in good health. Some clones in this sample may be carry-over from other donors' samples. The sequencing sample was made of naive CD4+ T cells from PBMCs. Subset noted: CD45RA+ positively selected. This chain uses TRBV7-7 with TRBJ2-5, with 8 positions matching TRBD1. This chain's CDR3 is CASSLRQGYQETQYF. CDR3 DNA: TGTGCCAGCAGCCTTAGACAGGGGTACCAAGAGACCCAGTACTTC.